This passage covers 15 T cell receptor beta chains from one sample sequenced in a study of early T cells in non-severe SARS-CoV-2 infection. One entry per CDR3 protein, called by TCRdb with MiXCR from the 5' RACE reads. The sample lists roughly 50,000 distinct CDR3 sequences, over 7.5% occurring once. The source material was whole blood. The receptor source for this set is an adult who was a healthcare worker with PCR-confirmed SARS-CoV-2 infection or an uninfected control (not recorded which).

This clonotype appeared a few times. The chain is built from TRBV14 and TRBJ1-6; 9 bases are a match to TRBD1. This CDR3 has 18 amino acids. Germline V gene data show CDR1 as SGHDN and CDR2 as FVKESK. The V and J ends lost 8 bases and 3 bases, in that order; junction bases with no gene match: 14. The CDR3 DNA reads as TGTGCCAGCCGGACCGGGACAGGGTTGCAGCTCTATAATTCACCCCTCCACTTT. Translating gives CASRTGTGLQLYNSPLHF.

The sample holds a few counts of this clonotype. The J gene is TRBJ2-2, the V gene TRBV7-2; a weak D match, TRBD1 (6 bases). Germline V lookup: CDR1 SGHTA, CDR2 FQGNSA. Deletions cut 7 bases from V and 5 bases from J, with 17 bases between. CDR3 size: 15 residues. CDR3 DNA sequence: TGTGCCAGCAACCTCGCAGGGGCGCAGACCGGGGAGCTGTTTTTT. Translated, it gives CASNLAGAQTGELFF.

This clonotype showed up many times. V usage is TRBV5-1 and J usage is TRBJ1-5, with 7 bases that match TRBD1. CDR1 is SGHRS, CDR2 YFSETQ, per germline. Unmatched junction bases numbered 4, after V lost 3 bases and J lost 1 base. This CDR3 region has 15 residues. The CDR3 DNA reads TGCGCCAGCAGCTACGGGACAGCGAGCAATCAGCCCCAGCATTTT. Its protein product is CASSYGTASNQPQHF. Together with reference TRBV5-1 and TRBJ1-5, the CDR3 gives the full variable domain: KAGVTQTPRYLIKTRGQQVTLSCSPISGHRSVSWYQQTPGQGLQFLFEYFSETQRNKGNFPGRFSGRQFSNSRSEMNVSTLELGDSALYLCASSYGTASNQPQHFGDGTRLSIL.

The CDR3 here is CASSFRGRKSYEQYF. Written as DNA, the CDR3 is TGTGCCAGCAGTTTTAGAGGGAGGAAATCCTACGAGCAGTACTTC. V gene TRBV28 combines with J gene TRBJ2-7; TRBD2 might be the D (6 bases). The germline CDR1 and CDR2 sequences are MDHEN and SYDVKM. Trimming took 3 bases from V and 1 from J, leaving 13 bases between them. CDR3 length: 15 residues.

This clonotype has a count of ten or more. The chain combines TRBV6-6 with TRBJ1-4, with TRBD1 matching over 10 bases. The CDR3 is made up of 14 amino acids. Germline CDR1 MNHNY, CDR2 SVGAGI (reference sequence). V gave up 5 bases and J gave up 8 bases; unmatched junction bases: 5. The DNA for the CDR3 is TGTGCCAGCAGTACCGGGACAGGGGAGGAAAAACTGTTTTTT. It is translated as CASSTGTGEEKLFF.

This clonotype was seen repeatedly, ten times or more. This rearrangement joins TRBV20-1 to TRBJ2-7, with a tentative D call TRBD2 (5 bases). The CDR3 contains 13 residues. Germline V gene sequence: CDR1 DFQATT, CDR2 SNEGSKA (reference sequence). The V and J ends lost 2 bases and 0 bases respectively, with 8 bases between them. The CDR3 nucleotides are TGCAGTGCTAGAAGCGGAAGCTCCTACGAGCAGTACTTC. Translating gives CSARSGSSYEQYF.

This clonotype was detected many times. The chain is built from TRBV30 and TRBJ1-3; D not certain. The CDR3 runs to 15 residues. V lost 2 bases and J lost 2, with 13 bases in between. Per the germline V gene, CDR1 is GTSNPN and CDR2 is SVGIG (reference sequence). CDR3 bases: TGTGCCTGGAGTCAAAGGGCCAGACCTGGAAACACCATATATTTT. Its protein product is CAWSQRARPGNTIYF.

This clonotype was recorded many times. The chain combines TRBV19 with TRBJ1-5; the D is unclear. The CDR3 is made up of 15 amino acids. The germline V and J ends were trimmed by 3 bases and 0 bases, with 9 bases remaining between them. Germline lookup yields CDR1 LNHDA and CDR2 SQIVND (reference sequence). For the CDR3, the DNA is TGTGCCAGTAGTATGGTCCGATATAGCAATCAGCCCCAGCATTTT. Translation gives CASSMVRYSNQPQHF.

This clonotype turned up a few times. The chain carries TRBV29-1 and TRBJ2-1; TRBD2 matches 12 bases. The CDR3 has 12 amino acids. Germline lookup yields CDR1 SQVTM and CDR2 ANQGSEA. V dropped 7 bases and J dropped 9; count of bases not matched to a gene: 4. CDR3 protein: CSETSGSGEQFF. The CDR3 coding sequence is TGCAGCGAGACTAGCGGGAGCGGTGAGCAGTTCTTC.

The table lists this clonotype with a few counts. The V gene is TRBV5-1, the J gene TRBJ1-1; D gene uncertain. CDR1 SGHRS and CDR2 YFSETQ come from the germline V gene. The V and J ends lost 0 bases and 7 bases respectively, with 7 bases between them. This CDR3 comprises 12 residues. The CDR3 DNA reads TGCGCCAGCAGCTTGGCTGGTAGTGAAGCTTTCTTT. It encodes CASSLAGSEAFF. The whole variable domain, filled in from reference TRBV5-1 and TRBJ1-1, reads KAGVTQTPRYLIKTRGQQVTLSCSPISGHRSVSWYQQTPGQGLQFLFEYFSETQRNKGNFPGRFSGRQFSNSRSEMNVSTLELGDSALYLCASSLAGSEAFFGQGTRLTVV.

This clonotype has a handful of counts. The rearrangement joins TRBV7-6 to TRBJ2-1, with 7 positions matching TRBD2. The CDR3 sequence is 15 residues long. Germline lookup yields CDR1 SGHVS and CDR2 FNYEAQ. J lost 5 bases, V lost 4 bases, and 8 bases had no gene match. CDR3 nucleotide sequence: TGTGCCAGCAGCTCTCCCGGGAGGAGAGACAATGAGCAGTTCTTC. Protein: CASSSPGRRDNEQFF.

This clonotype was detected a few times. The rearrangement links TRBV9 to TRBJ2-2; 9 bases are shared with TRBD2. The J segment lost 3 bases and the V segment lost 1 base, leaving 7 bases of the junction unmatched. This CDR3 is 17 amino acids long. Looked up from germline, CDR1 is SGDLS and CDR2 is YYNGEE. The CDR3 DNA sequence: TGTGCCAGCAGCGTAACACAGCGGGAGGAATACACCGGGGAGCTGTTTTTT. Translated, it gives CASSVTQREEYTGELFF.

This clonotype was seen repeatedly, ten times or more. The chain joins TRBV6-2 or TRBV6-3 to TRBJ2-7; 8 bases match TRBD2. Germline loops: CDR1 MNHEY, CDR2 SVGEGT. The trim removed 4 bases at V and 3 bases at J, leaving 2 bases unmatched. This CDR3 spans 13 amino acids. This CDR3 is CASSFTSGYEQYF. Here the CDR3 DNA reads TGTGCCAGCAGTTTCACTAGCGGCTACGAGCAGTACTTC.

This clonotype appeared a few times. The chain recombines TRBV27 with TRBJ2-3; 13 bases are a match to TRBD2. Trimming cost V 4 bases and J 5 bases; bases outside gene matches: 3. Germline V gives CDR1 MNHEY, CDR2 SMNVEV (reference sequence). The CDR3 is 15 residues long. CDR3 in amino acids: CASSSLAGGRDTQYF. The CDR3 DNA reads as TGTGCCAGCAGTTCACTAGCGGGAGGGCGAGATACGCAGTATTTT.

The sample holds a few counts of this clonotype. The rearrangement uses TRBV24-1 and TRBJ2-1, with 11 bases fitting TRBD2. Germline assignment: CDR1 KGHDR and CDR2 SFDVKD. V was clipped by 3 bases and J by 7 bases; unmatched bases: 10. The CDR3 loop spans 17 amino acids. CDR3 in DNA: TGTGCCACCAGTGATGGTTCTAGCGGGAGGAGTGGGAATGAGCAGTTCTTC. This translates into CATSDGSSGRSGNEQFF.